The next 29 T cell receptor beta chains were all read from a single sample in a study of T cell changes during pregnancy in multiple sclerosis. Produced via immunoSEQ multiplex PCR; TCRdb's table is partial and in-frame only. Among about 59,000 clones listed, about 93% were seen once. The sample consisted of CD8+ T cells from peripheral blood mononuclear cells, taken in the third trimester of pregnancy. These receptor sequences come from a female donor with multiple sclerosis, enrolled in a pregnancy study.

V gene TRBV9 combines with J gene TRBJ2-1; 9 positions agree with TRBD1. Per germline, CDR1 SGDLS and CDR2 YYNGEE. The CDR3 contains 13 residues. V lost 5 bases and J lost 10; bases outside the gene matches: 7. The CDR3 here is CASSPRGTGEQFF. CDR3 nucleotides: TGTGCCAGCAGTCCTCGAGGGACAGGGGAGCAGTTCTTC.

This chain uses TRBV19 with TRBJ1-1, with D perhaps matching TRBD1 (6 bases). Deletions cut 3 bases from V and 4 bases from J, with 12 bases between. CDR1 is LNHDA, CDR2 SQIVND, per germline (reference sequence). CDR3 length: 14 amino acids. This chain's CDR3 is CASSIGGGGTEAFF. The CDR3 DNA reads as TGTGCCAGTAGTATCGGGGGAGGGGGCACTGAAGCTTTCTTT.

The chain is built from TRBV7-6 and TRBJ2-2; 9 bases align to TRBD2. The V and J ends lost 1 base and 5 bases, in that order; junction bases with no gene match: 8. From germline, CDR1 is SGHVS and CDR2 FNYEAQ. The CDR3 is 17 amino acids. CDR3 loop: CASSLGLAGVRTGELFF. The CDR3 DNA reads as TGTGCCAGCAGCTTAGGGTTAGCGGGAGTAAGGACCGGGGAGCTGTTTTTT.

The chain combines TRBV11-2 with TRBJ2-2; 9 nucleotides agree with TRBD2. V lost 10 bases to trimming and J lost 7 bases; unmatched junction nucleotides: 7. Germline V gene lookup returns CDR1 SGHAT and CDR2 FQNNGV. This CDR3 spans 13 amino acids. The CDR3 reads CAIIAGVSGELFF. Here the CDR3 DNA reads TGTGCCATTATAGCGGGAGTCAGCGGGGAGCTGTTTTTT.

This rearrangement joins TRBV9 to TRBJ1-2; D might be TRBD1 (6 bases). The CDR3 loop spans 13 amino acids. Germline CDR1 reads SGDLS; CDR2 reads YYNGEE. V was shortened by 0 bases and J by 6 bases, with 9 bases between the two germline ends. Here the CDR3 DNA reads TGTGCCAGCAGCGTAGCAGGGGCGGATGGCTACACCTTC. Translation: CASSVAGADGYTF.

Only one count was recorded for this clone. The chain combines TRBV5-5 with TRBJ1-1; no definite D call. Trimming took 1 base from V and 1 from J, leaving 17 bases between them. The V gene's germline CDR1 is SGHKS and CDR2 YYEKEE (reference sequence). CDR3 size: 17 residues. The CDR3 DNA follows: TGTGCCAGCAGCTTGCGGGGATACACGAATCCGAACACTGAAGCTTTCTTT. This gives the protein CASSLRGYTNPNTEAFF.

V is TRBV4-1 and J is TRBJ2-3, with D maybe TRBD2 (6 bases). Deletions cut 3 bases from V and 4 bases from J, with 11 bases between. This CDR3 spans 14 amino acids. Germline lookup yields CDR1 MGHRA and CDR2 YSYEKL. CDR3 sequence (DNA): TGCGCCAGCAGCCAGGGGGGACCGGCAGATACGCAGTATTTT. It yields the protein CASSQGGPADTQYF.

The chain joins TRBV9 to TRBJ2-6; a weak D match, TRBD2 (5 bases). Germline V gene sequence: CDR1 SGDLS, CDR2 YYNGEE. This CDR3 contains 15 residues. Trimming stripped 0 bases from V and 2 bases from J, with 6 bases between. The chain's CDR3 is CASSVAGTGANVLTF. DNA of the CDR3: TGTGCCAGCAGCGTAGCCGGGACTGGGGCCAACGTCCTGACTTTC.

CDR3 in amino acids: CASSYPQGAHYGYTF. The CDR3 nucleotides are TGTGCCAGCAGTTACCCCCAGGGGGCGCATTATGGCTACACCTTC. This chain uses TRBV6-5 with TRBJ1-2; 8 bases align to TRBD1. After removal of 2 bases from V and 5 bases from J, the junction contained 7 bases not matched to a gene. The CDR3 covers 15 residues. Germline lookup yields CDR1 MNHEY and CDR2 SVGAGI.

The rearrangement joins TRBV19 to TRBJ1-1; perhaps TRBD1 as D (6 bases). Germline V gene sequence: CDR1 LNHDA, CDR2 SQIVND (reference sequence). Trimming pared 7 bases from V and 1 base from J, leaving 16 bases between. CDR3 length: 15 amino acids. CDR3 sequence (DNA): TGTGCCAGTACCCCGAGTGGGGGCTCGAACACTGAAGCTTTCTTT. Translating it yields CASTPSGGSNTEAFF.

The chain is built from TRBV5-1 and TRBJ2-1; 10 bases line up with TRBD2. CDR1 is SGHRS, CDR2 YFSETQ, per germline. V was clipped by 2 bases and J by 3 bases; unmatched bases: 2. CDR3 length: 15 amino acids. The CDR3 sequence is CASSLLAGFYNEQFF. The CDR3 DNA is TGCGCCAGCAGCTTACTAGCGGGATTCTACAATGAGCAGTTCTTC.

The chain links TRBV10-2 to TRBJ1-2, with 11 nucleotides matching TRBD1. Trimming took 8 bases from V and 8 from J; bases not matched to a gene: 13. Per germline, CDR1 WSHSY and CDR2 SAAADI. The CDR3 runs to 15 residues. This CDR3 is CASGEPGQGVYGYTF. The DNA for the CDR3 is TGCGCCAGCGGCGAACCGGGACAGGGGGTGTACGGCTACACCTTC.

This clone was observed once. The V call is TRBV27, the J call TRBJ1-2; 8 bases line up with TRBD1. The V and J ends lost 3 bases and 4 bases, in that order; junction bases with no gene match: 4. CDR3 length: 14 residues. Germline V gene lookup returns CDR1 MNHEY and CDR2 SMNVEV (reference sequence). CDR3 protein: CASSFRQGIYGYTF. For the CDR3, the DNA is TGTGCCAGCAGTTTCCGACAGGGGATCTATGGCTACACCTTC.

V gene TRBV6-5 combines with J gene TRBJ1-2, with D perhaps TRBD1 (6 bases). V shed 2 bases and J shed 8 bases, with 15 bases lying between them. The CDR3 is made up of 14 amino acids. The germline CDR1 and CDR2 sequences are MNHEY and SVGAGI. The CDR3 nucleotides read TGTGCCAGCAGTTACGATCGGGGGGCTGCGGGCTACACCTTC. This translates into CASSYDRGAAGYTF.

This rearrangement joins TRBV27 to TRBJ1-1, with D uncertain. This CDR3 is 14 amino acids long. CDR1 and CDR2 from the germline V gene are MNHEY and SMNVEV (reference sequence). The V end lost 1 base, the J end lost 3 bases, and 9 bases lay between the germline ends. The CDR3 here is CASSLWATDTEAFF. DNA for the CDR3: TGTGCCAGCAGTTTATGGGCAACGGACACTGAAGCTTTCTTT.

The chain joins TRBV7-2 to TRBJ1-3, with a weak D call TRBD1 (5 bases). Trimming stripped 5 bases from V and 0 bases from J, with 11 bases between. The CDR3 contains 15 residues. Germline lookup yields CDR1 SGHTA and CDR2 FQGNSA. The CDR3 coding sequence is TGTGCCAGCAGCATCGCGGGGGGCTCTGGAAACACCATATATTTT. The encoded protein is CASSIAGGSGNTIYF.

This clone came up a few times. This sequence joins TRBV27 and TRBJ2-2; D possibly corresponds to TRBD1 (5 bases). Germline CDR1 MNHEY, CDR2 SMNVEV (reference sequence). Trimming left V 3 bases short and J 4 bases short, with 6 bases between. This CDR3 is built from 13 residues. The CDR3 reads CASSFRGTGELFF. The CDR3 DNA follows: TGTGCCAGCAGTTTTAGGGGCACCGGGGAGCTGTTTTTT.

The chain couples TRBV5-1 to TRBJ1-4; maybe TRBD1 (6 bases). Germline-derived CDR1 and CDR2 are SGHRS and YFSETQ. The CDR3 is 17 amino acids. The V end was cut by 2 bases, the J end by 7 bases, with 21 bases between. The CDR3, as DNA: TGCGCCAGCAGCTTCAGTGGCAGGGGATTAGAGCGTGAAAAACTGTTTTTT. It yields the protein CASSFSGRGLEREKLFF. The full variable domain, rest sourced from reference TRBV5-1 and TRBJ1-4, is KAGVTQTPRYLIKTRGQQVTLSCSPISGHRSVSWYQQTPGQGLQFLFEYFSETQRNKGNFPGRFSGRQFSNSRSEMNVSTLELGDSALYLCASSFSGRGLEREKLFFGSGTQLSVL.

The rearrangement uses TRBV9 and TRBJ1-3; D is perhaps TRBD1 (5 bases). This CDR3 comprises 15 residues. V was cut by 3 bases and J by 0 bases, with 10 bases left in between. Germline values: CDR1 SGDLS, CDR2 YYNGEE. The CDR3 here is CASSEGINSGNTIYF. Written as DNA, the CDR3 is TGTGCCAGCAGCGAGGGGATCAACTCTGGAAACACCATATATTTT.

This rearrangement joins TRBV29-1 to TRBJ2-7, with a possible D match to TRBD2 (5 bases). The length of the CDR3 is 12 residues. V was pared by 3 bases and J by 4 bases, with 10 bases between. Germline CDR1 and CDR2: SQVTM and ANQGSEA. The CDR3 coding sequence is TGCAGCGTTGAGGTCGAGGGATACGAGCAGTACTTC. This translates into CSVEVEGYEQYF.

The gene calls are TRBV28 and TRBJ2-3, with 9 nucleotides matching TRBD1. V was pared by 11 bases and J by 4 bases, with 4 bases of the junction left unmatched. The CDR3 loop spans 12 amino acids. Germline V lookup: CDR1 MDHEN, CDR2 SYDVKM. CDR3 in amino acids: CAARQGADTQYF. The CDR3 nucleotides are TGTGCCGCCAGACAGGGGGCAGATACGCAGTATTTT.

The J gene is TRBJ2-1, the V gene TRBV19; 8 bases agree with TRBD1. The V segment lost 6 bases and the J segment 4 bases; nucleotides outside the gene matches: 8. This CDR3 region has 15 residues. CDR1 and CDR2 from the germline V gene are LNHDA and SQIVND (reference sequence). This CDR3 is CASSFRDRLYNEQFF. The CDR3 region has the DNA TGTGCCAGTAGCTTCCGGGACAGGCTATACAATGAGCAGTTCTTC.

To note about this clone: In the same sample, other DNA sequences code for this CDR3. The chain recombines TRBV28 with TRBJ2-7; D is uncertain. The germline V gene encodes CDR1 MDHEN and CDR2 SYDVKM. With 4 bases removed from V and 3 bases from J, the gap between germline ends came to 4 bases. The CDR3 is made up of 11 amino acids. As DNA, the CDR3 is TGTGCCAGCAGTTCTCTCTACGAGCAGTACTTC. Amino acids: CASSSLYEQYF.

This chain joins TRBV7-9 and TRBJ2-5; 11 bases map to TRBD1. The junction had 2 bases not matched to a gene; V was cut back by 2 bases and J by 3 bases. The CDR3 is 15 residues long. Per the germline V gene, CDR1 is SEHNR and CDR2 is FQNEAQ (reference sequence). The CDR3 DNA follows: TGTGCCAGCAGCTTAAGGGGACAGGGGGAAGAGACCCAGTACTTC. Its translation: CASSLRGQGEETQYF.

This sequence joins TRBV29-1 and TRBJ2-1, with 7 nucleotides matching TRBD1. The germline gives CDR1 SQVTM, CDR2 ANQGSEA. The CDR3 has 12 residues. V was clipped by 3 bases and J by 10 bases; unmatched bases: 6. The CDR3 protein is CSVDRQGREQFF. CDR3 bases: TGCAGCGTTGACAGACAGGGCCGAGAGCAGTTCTTC.

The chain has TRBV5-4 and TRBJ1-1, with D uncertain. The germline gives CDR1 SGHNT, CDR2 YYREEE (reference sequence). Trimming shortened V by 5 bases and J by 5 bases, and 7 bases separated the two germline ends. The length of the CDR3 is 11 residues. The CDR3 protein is CASSRGTEAFF. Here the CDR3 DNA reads TGTGCCAGCAGTCGGGGAACTGAAGCTTTCTTT.

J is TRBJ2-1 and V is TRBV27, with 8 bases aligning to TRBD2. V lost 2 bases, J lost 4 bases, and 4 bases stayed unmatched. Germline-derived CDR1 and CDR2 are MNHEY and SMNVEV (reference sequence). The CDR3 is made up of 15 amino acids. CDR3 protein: CASSLAGGPYNEQFF. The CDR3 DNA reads TGTGCCAGCAGTTTAGCGGGAGGTCCTTACAATGAGCAGTTCTTC.

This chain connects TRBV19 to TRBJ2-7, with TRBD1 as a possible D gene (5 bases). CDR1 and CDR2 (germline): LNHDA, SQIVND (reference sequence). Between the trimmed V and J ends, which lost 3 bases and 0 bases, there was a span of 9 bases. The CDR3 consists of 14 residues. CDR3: CASSMSGYSYEQYF. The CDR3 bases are TGTGCCAGTAGTATGTCAGGGTACTCCTACGAGCAGTACTTC.

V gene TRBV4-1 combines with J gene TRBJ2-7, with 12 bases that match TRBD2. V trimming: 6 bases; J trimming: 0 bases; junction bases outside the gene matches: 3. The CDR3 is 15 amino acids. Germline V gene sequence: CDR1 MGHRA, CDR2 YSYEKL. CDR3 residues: CASSPTSGSSYEQYF. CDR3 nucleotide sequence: TGCGCCAGCAGTCCGACTAGCGGGAGCTCCTACGAGCAGTACTTC.